Below are 21 T cell receptor beta chains sequenced from a single sample in a study of T cells in Graves' hyperthyroidism and ophthalmopathy. RNA transcripts provided the source from which TCR beta CDR3 regions were amplified. First-round RT-PCR of the TCR CDR3 relied on the HTBI primer set. TCRdb fed the multiplex PCR reads into MiXCR, producing one record per CDR3 protein. The table shows 500,000 to 650,000 distinct CDR3 sequences, with 46% occurring only once. Sequenced material: peripheral blood or thyroid tissue (not recorded which). Receptors were obtained from an adult woman with Graves' disease, either hyperthyroidism or ophthalmopathy (not recorded which).

The V call is TRBV7-2, the J call TRBJ2-3, with 8 positions matching TRBD2. Germline V gene sequence: CDR1 SGHTA, CDR2 FQGNSA. The CDR3 covers 15 residues. V trimming: 6 bases; J trimming: 0 bases; junction bases outside the gene matches: 5. CDR3 region: CASRVLAGSTDTQYF. CDR3 bases: TGTGCCAGCAGAGTCCTAGCGGGTAGCACAGATACGCAGTATTTT. The full variable domain, in which reference TRBV7-2 and TRBJ2-3 provide the parts outside the CDR3, is GAGVSQSPSNKVTEKGKDVELRCDPISGHTALYWYRQSLGQGLEFLIYFQGNSAPDKSGLPSDRFSAERTGGSVSTLTIQRTQQEDSAVYLCASRVLAGSTDTQYFGPGTRLTVL.

This clonotype showed up just once. The chain combines TRBV7-4 with TRBJ2-7; 10 bases are shared with TRBD2. This CDR3 spans 15 amino acids. Per germline, CDR1 SGHVT and CDR2 SQSDAQ. V lost 2 bases to trimming and J lost 2 bases; unmatched junction nucleotides: 3. The CDR3 reads CASSLPTSGPYEQYF. CDR3 sequence (DNA): TGTGCCAGCAGCTTACCGACTAGCGGGCCCTACGAGCAGTACTTC.

This chain links TRBV29-1 with TRBJ2-7; 10 nucleotides agree with TRBD2. The CDR3 has 14 amino acids. Per germline, CDR1 SQVTM and CDR2 ANQGSEA. The V segment lost 2 bases and the J segment 3 bases; nucleotides outside the gene matches: 4. CDR3 amino acids: CSVELLAGVYEQYF. The CDR3 DNA sequence: TGCAGCGTTGAACTGCTAGCGGGGGTCTACGAGCAGTACTTC.

The chain joins TRBV20-1 to TRBJ1-2; a weak D match, TRBD1 (5 bases). Trimming left V 3 bases short and J 8 bases short, with 19 bases between. CDR1 is DFQATT, CDR2 SNEGSKA, per germline (reference sequence). This CDR3 spans 14 amino acids. CDR3 loop: CSASLAGGSWGYTF. In DNA form, the CDR3 reads TGCAGTGCTAGCCTAGCGGGGGGGAGTTGGGGCTACACCTTC.

This chain links TRBV4-1 with TRBJ2-7, with 7 nucleotides matching TRBD1. The length of the CDR3 is 14 residues. Germline V gene lookup returns CDR1 MGHRA and CDR2 YSYEKL. The V gene end was trimmed by 5 bases and the J gene end by 3 bases; junction bases not matched to a gene: 7. The CDR3 nucleotides are TGCGCCAGCAGCTCGCGGACAGGCTTCTACGAGCAGTACTTC. It specifies CASSSRTGFYEQYF.

J is TRBJ2-3 and V is TRBV7-8; D remains unclear. V was shortened by 5 bases and J by 6 bases, with 9 bases between the two germline ends. Germline loops: CDR1 SGHVS, CDR2 FQNEAQ. The CDR3 has 12 residues. This CDR3 reads CASSLSEDTQYF. In nucleotides, the CDR3 is TGTGCCAGCAGCCTCTCGGAGGATACGCAGTATTTT.

This chain uses TRBV7-6 with TRBJ2-7, with 9 bases fitting TRBD1. V lost 6 bases, J lost 6 bases, and 9 bases stayed unmatched. This CDR3 region has 14 residues. Germline lookup yields CDR1 SGHVS and CDR2 FNYEAQ. This CDR3 is CASSHRDRDTEQYF. DNA of the CDR3: TGTGCCAGCAGTCACCGGGACAGGGATACCGAGCAGTACTTC. Supplemented by reference TRBV7-6 and TRBJ2-7, the full variable domain reads GAGVSQSPRYKVTKRGQDVALRCDPISGHVSLYWYRQALGQGPEFLTYFNYEAQQDKSGLPNDRFSAERPEGSISTLTIQRTEQRDSAMYRCASSHRDRDTEQYFGPGTRLTVT.

This chain uses TRBV6-2 or TRBV6-3 with TRBJ2-7, with D tentatively TRBD2 (5 bases). Germline CDR1 reads MNHEY; CDR2 reads SVGEGT. Trimming took off 6 bases at V and 7 bases at J, with 10 bases between the two ends. This CDR3 is 11 amino acids long. The CDR3 DNA follows: TGTGCCAGCAGGGTCCGGGATGAGCAGTACTTC. The encoded protein is CASRVRDEQYF.

In its sample, this clonotype was seen many times. A much larger clone lies a single base off, so this may be a read error. The V and J genes are TRBV15 and TRBJ1-2; D gene ambiguous. The V gene's germline CDR1 is LNHNV and CDR2 YYDKDF (reference sequence). The V gene lost 0 bases and the J gene lost 4 bases, with 12 bases spanning the gap. This CDR3 contains 15 residues. CDR3 protein: CATSRDLAASYGYTF. The CDR3 bases are TGTGCCACCAGCAGAGATCTGGCAGCCAGCTATGGCTACACCTTC.

The table lists this clonotype with a few counts. Given a much more abundant clone one base away, this may be a read error. J is TRBJ1-1 and V is TRBV7-9; 7 bases are a match to TRBD1. The V and J ends lost 5 bases and 1 base, in that order; junction bases with no gene match: 7. CDR1 is SEHNR, CDR2 FQNEAQ, per germline (reference sequence). The length of the CDR3 is 15 residues. This CDR3 is CASSLWDRENTEAFF. CDR3 sequence (DNA): TGTGCCAGCAGCCTTTGGGACAGAGAGAACACTGAAGCTTTCTTT.

The chain combines TRBV7-6 with TRBJ2-7; 7 positions agree with TRBD1. The CDR3 contains 17 residues. The V gene end was trimmed by 1 base and the J gene end by 0 bases; junction bases not matched to a gene: 9. Germline V gene lookup returns CDR1 SGHVS and CDR2 FNYEAQ. DNA for the CDR3: TGTGCCAGCAGCTTAGGGTGGGGACAGACGAACTCCTACGAGCAGTACTTC. Amino acids: CASSLGWGQTNSYEQYF.

This clonotype was detected once. The genes are TRBV5-1 and TRBJ2-7, with TRBD2 identical over 9 bases. Germline CDR1 reads SGHRS; CDR2 reads YFSETQ. J lost 0 bases, V lost 0 bases, and 7 bases had no gene match. This CDR3 has 17 amino acids. The CDR3 nucleotides read TGCGCCAGCAGCTTGGCACGGCTTAGCGGGAGCTCCTACGAGCAGTACTTC. This sequence encodes CASSLARLSGSSYEQYF.

This clonotype turned up a few times. The rearrangement links TRBV20-1 to TRBJ2-5; D gene uncertain. Germline assignment: CDR1 DFQATT and CDR2 SNEGSKA (reference sequence). V was clipped by 3 bases and J by 13 bases, with 6 bases between them. This CDR3 comprises 8 residues. DNA for the CDR3: TGCAGTGCTAGGGTAGGGTACTTC. Encoded protein: CSARVGYF.

This clonotype was seen a handful of times. The chain links TRBV29-1 to TRBJ2-7; either TRBD1 or TRBD2 may supply D (7 bases each). CDR1 SQVTM and CDR2 ANQGSEA come from the germline V gene. V lost 8 bases to trimming and J lost 1 base, with 18 bases between them. The CDR3 runs to 14 residues. The DNA of the CDR3 is TGCAGCAGTGGACGGGGGGACAGATCCTACGAGCAGTACTTC. Its translation: CSSGRGDRSYEQYF.

This clonotype was found a few times. This chain connects TRBV12-3 or TRBV12-4 to TRBJ2-2; TRBD2 matches 7 bases. Germline trimming cut 6 bases from V and 5 bases from J; bases unmatched to any gene: 9. This CDR3 spans 15 amino acids. CDR3 amino acids: CASSRSGRNTGELFF. The CDR3 DNA is TGTGCCAGCAGCCGTAGCGGGCGGAATACCGGGGAGCTGTTTTTT.

The count of this clonotype is one. This chain links TRBV14 with TRBJ1-6; D possibly corresponds to TRBD1 (5 bases). Between the trimmed V and J ends, which lost 3 bases and 9 bases, there was a span of 15 bases. CDR1 and CDR2 from the germline V gene are SGHDN and FVKESK. This CDR3 has 15 residues. The CDR3 DNA reads TGTGCCAGCAGCCAGTTCGGGGGGTTGGGTTCACCCCTCCACTTT. Amino acids: CASSQFGGLGSPLHF.

In this sample, this clonotype turned up many times. The rearrangement joins TRBV9 to TRBJ1-1; no reliable D call. The CDR3 is 13 amino acids. CDR1 is SGDLS, CDR2 YYNGEE, per germline. Trimming left V 0 bases short and J 0 bases short, with 3 bases between. CDR3 amino acids: CASSVEMNTEAFF. The CDR3 DNA follows: TGTGCCAGCAGCGTAGAAATGAACACTGAAGCTTTCTTT.

The chain carries TRBV5-1 and TRBJ1-6; maybe TRBD1 (5 bases). V was clipped by 4 bases and J by 7 bases, with 15 bases between them. From germline, CDR1 is SGHRS and CDR2 YFSETQ. This CDR3 region has 15 residues. The CDR3 protein is CASSREGRGNSPLHF. CDR3 DNA sequence: TGCGCCAGCAGCCGGGAGGGAAGGGGCAATTCACCCCTCCACTTT.

This clonotype was detected many times. The chain employs TRBV7-2 and TRBJ2-7; D ambiguous. In germline, CDR1 is SGHTA, CDR2 FQGNSA. V was shortened by 4 bases and J by 4 bases, with 11 bases between the two germline ends. The CDR3 has 13 residues. The CDR3 nucleotides are TGTGCCAGCAGCTCCCGCCACGCTTACGAGCAGTACTTC. Translation: CASSSRHAYEQYF.

There are many counts of this clonotype. This chain joins TRBV7-6 and TRBJ2-2; D possibly matches TRBD1 or TRBD2 (5 bases each). V was shortened by 8 bases and J by 4 bases, with 20 bases between the two germline ends. The germline CDR1 and CDR2 sequences are SGHVS and FNYEAQ. CDR3 length: 16 amino acids. CDR3 in DNA: TGTGCCAGCGGCCGGGACGAGCCCGCGGGCACCGGGGAGCTGTTTTTT. Its translation is CASGRDEPAGTGELFF.

The rearrangement uses TRBV7-9 and TRBJ1-2, with 7 positions matching TRBD1. The CDR3 has 18 amino acids. The J segment lost 0 bases and the V segment lost 5 bases, leaving 15 bases of the junction unmatched. Germline V lookup: CDR1 SEHNR, CDR2 FQNEAQ (reference sequence). The CDR3 DNA follows: TGTGCCAGCAGCACCTTTGCCCCGGGACAGAGAGCTAACTATGGCTACACCTTC. Its translation is CASSTFAPGQRANYGYTF.